This TCR beta chain stems from a study of shared clonotypes between healthy human individuals. General study results and limits: The generation probabilities recorded for non-shared clonotypes fell below those of clonotypes shared by all four donors. Incompleteness in sorted-subset sequencing, despite large depth, was shown by rarefaction. The represented genetic and exposure-history diversity was limited by the small number of donors.

Clones were read by immunoSEQ multiplex PCR, and TCRdb kept only the in-frame ones, dropping some. This sample has under 2,500,000 clones, with almost 96% found just once. Notes on this clone: Its antigen is as yet unknown.

This sequence was found in a man aged 18 to 30 in good health. Sequencing was done on a sample of naive CD4+ T cells sorted from blood. Subset defined: CD45RA+ positively selected.

CDR3 bases: TGTGCTAGTGGTATCAGCGGGAGCTCCTACAATGAGCAGTTCTTC. This encodes CASGISGSSYNEQFF. The genes are TRBV12-5 and TRBJ2-1, with 8 bases aligning to TRBD2. Germline-derived CDR1 and CDR2 are LGHNT and FRNRAP. CDR3 length: 15 residues. Trimming removed 5 bases from V and 0 bases from J; junction bases left unmatched: 3.